Listed below are T cell receptor beta chains from one sample, sequenced in a study of response to subunit inactivated influenza vaccine. MiXCR, applied by TCRdb to the RT-PCR reads, yields one record per CDR3 protein. The table has about 180,000 distinct CDR3 sequences, about 10% seen once. The sample was CD8+ T cells sorted from PBMCs, taken less than 25 months after vaccination. The receptors originated from a man aged 50 to 69 who received an inactivated influenza vaccine. Each CDR3 is given with its conserved first and last residue. The order of the fields is CDR3 protein, CDR3 DNA, clone size, D gene, J gene, CDR3 length, V gene. D genes are given only for firm matches. Expanded clones are given a class, and other clones once, few, many or no size at all.

CDR3: CASSYSKNEQFF
DNA: TGTGCCAGCAGTTACTCGAAAAATGAGCAGTTCTTC
size: many
D: .
J: TRBJ2-1
length: 12
V: TRBV6-2/TRBV6-3

CDR3: CASSFSGRASEETQYF
DNA: TGTGCCAGCAGCTTTAGCGGGAGGGCCTCTGAGGAGACCCAGTACTTC
size: few
D: TRBD2
J: TRBJ2-5
length: 16
V: TRBV7-3

CDR3: CSVDGQGRYEQYF
DNA: TGCAGCGTAGATGGACAGGGTCGCTACGAGCAGTACTTC
size: .
D: TRBD1
J: TRBJ2-7
length: 13
V: TRBV29-1

CDR3: CASSPSVVSYEQYF
DNA: TGCGCCAGCAGCCCCTCCGTGGTTTCCTACGAGCAGTACTTC
size: few
D: .
J: TRBJ2-7
length: 14
V: TRBV5-1

CDR3: CASSLAAGKLFF
DNA: TGTGCCAGCAGTTTGGCAGCTGGAAAACTGTTTTTT
size: few
D: .
J: TRBJ1-4
length: 12
V: TRBV12-3/TRBV12-4

CDR3: CASISGGDQFF
DNA: TGTGCCAGCATTTCAGGGGGCGATCAGTTCTTC
size: .
D: TRBD1
J: TRBJ2-1
length: 11
V: TRBV6-5

CDR3: CASSSTRTLRAFF
DNA: TGTGCCAGCAGTTCGACCCGAACACTGAGGGCTTTCTTT
size: few
D: .
J: TRBJ1-1
length: 13
V: TRBV12-3/TRBV12-4

CDR3: CASSGGRYEQYF
DNA: TGTGCCAGCAGTGGGGGACGGTACGAGCAGTACTTC
size: .
D: .
J: TRBJ2-7
length: 12
V: TRBV25-1

CDR3: CASRNTGGLETQYF
DNA: TGTGCCAGCAGAAACACAGGGGGATTGGAGACCCAGTACTTC
size: few
D: TRBD1
J: TRBJ2-5
length: 14
V: TRBV6-1

CDR3: CSARDLQGNIYEQYF
DNA: TGCAGTGCTAGAGATCTACAGGGGAATATCTACGAGCAGTACTTC
size: .
D: TRBD1
J: TRBJ2-7
length: 15
V: TRBV20-1

CDR3: CASSVGLAGYNEQFF
DNA: TGTGCCAGCAGTGTGGGACTAGCGGGTTACAATGAGCAGTTCTTC
size: .
D: TRBD2
J: TRBJ2-1
length: 15
V: TRBV12-3/TRBV12-4

CDR3: CSAGEGGREELFF
DNA: TGCAGTGCTGGCGAGGGGGGCCGGGAGGAGCTGTTTTTT
size: few
D: .
J: TRBJ2-2
length: 13
V: TRBV20-1

CDR3: CASSKGTDWAVISSYEQYF
DNA: TGTGCCAGCAGTAAGGGGACGGATTGGGCAGTGATCTCCTCCTACGAGCAGTACTTC
size: many
D: .
J: TRBJ2-7
length: 19
V: TRBV6-2/TRBV6-3

CDR3: CATSDLPRGRASSYNEQFF
DNA: TGTGCCACCAGTGATTTGCCACGTGGACGGGCTAGCTCCTACAATGAGCAGTTCTTC
size: many
D: .
J: TRBJ2-1
length: 19
V: TRBV24-1

CDR3: CASSLRGGFSYEQYF
DNA: TGTGCCAGCAGTTTACGGGGGGGATTCTCCTACGAGCAGTACTTC
size: few
D: TRBD2
J: TRBJ2-7
length: 15
V: TRBV28

CDR3: CASSPASGGKRDNEQFF
DNA: TGTGCCAGCAGTCCAGCCAGCGGGGGAAAACGGGACAATGAGCAGTTCTTC
size: .
D: TRBD2
J: TRBJ2-1
length: 17
V: TRBV12-3/TRBV12-4

CDR3: CASSSWGLYLAERYNEQFF
DNA: TGTGCCAGCAGCTCCTGGGGTTTGTACCTAGCGGAGCGATACAATGAGCAGTTCTTC
size: few
D: TRBD2
J: TRBJ2-1
length: 19
V: TRBV11-1

CDR3: CASSPQTGTTGELFF
DNA: TGCGCCAGCAGCCCTCAAACAGGGACCACCGGGGAGCTGTTTTTT
size: many
D: .
J: TRBJ2-2
length: 15
V: TRBV4-3

CDR3: CASSPQPGEILLDSPLHF
DNA: TGTGCCAGCAGCCCTCAACCTGGTGAGATCTTGCTGGATTCACCCCTCCACTTT
size: .
D: .
J: TRBJ1-6
length: 18
V: TRBV4-2

CDR3: CASSQDLPGAYNEQFF
DNA: TGTGCCAGCAGCCAAGATCTCCCAGGGGCCTACAATGAGCAGTTCTTC
size: many
D: .
J: TRBJ2-1
length: 16
V: TRBV3-1

CDR3: CASSGTTEPDQETQYF
DNA: TGTGCCAGCAGCGGGACCACAGAGCCCGACCAAGAGACCCAGTACTTC
size: .
D: .
J: TRBJ2-5
length: 16
V: TRBV7-9

CDR3: CASRFDARNIQYF
DNA: TGTGCCAGCAGATTTGATGCGAGAAACATTCAGTACTTC
size: .
D: .
J: TRBJ2-4
length: 13
V: TRBV5-5

CDR3: CASSQDNDWTYGYTF
DNA: TGCGCCAGCAGCCAAGATAATGACTGGACTTATGGCTACACCTTC
size: few
D: .
J: TRBJ1-2
length: 15
V: TRBV4-3

CDR3: CASSIVHGGDYEQYF
DNA: TGTGCCAGTAGTATAGTTCATGGAGGGGACTACGAGCAGTACTTC
size: .
D: .
J: TRBJ2-7
length: 15
V: TRBV19

CDR3: CSARLSSGRAETLSTDTQYF
DNA: TGCAGTGCTAGGCTCTCTAGCGGGAGGGCCGAAACTCTGAGCACAGATACGCAGTATTTT
size: many
D: TRBD2
J: TRBJ2-3
length: 20
V: TRBV20-1

CDR3: CASSLGGAELFF
DNA: TGTGCCAGCAGCTTGGGCGGAGCGGAGCTGTTTTTT
size: many
D: .
J: TRBJ2-2
length: 12
V: TRBV7-9

CDR3: CASSLEWAGGRTDTQYF
DNA: TGTGCCAGCAGCTTAGAGTGGGCGGGGGGGCGGACAGATACGCAGTATTTT
size: .
D: TRBD2
J: TRBJ2-3
length: 17
V: TRBV11-2

CDR3: CSARGGGASGSTGELFF
DNA: TGCAGTGCTAGAGGGGGTGGGGCTAGCGGGAGCACCGGGGAGCTGTTTTTT
size: few
D: TRBD2
J: TRBJ2-2
length: 17
V: TRBV20-1

CDR3: CASSLRTGFADTQYF
DNA: TGTGCCAGCAGTTTGCGGACAGGGTTTGCAGATACGCAGTATTTT
size: many
D: TRBD1
J: TRBJ2-3
length: 15
V: TRBV12-3/TRBV12-4